The 18 T cell receptor beta chains listed next were all sequenced from one sample in a study of blood T cell repertoires in COVID-19. Clones were sequenced by immunoSEQ multiplex PCR, and TCRdb holds only the in-frame ones, with some missing. Among 210,000 or so clones listed, 80% to 90% were seen once. The sample taken for sequencing was peripheral blood. The receptors were sampled from a man younger than 45 with COVID-19, enrolled during active disease.

The genes are TRBV18 and TRBJ1-3; a weak D match, TRBD1 (5 bases). Trimming cost V 0 bases and J 1 base, with 13 bases left between them. The CDR3 is 17 amino acids. CDR1 is KGHSH and CDR2 is LQKENI in the germline V gene. The CDR3 here is CASSPPGLLRSGNTIYF. The CDR3 DNA reads as TGTGCCAGCTCACCACCGGGACTCTTAAGATCTGGAAACACCATATATTTT.

Only a few counts were recorded for this clone. Other DNA variants within this sample encode the same CDR3. The chain links TRBV28 to TRBJ1-5, with 8 bases lining up with TRBD1. The CDR3 runs to 15 residues. Germline CDR1 reads MDHEN; CDR2 reads SYDVKM. V dropped 6 bases and J dropped 1; count of bases not matched to a gene: 5. The CDR3 DNA sequence: TGTGCCAGCAGAACAGGGGGGGGCAGCAATCAGCCCCAGCATTTT. Encoded protein: CASRTGGGSNQPQHF. Complete variable domain (other parts from reference TRBV28 and TRBJ1-5): DVKVTQSSRYLVKRTGEKVFLECVQDMDHENMFWYRQDPGLGLRLIYFSYDVKMKEKGDIPEGYSVSREKKERFSLILESASTNQTSMYLCASRTGGGSNQPQHFGDGTRLSIL.

The rearrangement uses TRBV6-5 and TRBJ2-7; the match to TRBD2 covers 10 bases. This CDR3 is 15 amino acids long. V lost 2 bases to trimming and J lost 7 bases; unmatched junction nucleotides: 8. The germline V gene has CDR1 MNHEY and CDR2 SVGAGI. The CDR3 DNA sequence: TGTGCCAGCAGTTACGCGGCTAGCGGGAGTCGAGAGCAGTACTTC. Amino acid sequence: CASSYAASGSREQYF.

The chain carries TRBV15 and TRBJ1-1; tentative D call: TRBD1 (6 bases). V lost 0 bases and J lost 4, with 18 bases in between. CDR1 and CDR2 (germline): LNHNV, YYDKDF (reference sequence). This CDR3 spans 17 amino acids. The CDR3 spells CATSRDKPQGRGTEAFF. CDR3 in DNA: TGTGCCACCAGCAGAGACAAACCCCAAGGCAGGGGCACTGAAGCTTTCTTT.

The chain combines TRBV28 with TRBJ1-1, with TRBD1 as a possible D gene (5 bases). Trimming stripped 7 bases from V and 4 bases from J, with 19 bases between. The CDR3 runs 15 residues. Germline V gene data show CDR1 as MDHEN and CDR2 as SYDVKM. CDR3 sequence reads: CASIAPQGQVTEAFF. The CDR3 nucleotides read TGTGCCAGCATAGCACCCCAGGGCCAAGTCACTGAAGCTTTCTTT.

The CDR3 loop reads CASSILVYGQEGIDYGYTF. The CDR3 bases are TGTGCCAGCAGCATTTTAGTATACGGACAGGAGGGAATCGACTATGGCTACACCTTC. V is TRBV21-1 and J is TRBJ1-2; the table's D call of TRBD1 was not tested on the DNA. TRBV21-1 is an annotated pseudogene. The CDR3 has 19 residues.

The rearrangement uses TRBV10-3 and TRBJ2-7; 7 bases map to TRBD2. The CDR3 extends over 15 amino acids. V shed 6 bases and J 0 bases; nucleotides not matched to a gene: 8. CDR1 and CDR2 (germline): ENHRY, SYGVKD. CDR3 in amino acids: CAISGSGTNSYEQYF. In DNA, the CDR3 is TGTGCCATCAGCGGGAGCGGGACGAACTCCTACGAGCAGTACTTC.

The CDR3 spells CASSWGGGSRTEAFF. DNA for the CDR3: TGTGCCAGCAGTTGGGGGGGTGGGAGTAGGACTGAAGCTTTCTTT. This chain joins TRBV28 and TRBJ1-1; a possible D gene is TRBD1 (5 bases). The CDR3 has 15 residues. CDR1 is MDHEN, CDR2 SYDVKM, per germline. V dropped 4 bases and J dropped 5 bases, with 17 bases sitting between them.

This clone was observed a few times. The genes are TRBV10-3 and TRBJ1-5, with D possibly matching TRBD1 (5 bases). The germline V gene has CDR1 ENHRY and CDR2 SYGVKD. The CDR3 runs to 16 residues. V shed 0 bases and J shed 7 bases, with 16 bases lying between them. CDR3 DNA: TGTGCCATCAGTGAGTCAGCGGGCAGGGAGGGCCAGCCCCAGCATTTT. Translating it yields CAISESAGREGQPQHF.

The V call is TRBV12-3 or TRBV12-4, the J call TRBJ1-2; 10 bases match TRBD1. The CDR3 totals 13 residues. V dropped 6 bases and J dropped 7; count of bases not matched to a gene: 5. The CDR3 is CASSRDRGPGYTF. Here the CDR3 DNA reads TGTGCCAGCAGCCGTGACAGGGGGCCTGGCTACACCTTC.

The chain couples TRBV18 to TRBJ2-1; TRBD2 matches at 13 bases. The V and J ends lost 3 bases and 9 bases, in that order; junction bases with no gene match: 5. Germline CDR1 and CDR2: KGHSH and LQKENI. CDR3 length: 15 residues. The CDR3 bases are TGTGCCAGCTCACCTACTAGCGGGAGGGCGTCTGAGCAGTTCTTC. It encodes CASSPTSGRASEQFF.

V is TRBV11-2 and J is TRBJ1-5, with 11 bases that match TRBD1. V was pared by 1 base and J by 6 bases, with 2 bases of the junction left unmatched. This CDR3 region has 15 residues. Germline values: CDR1 SGHAT, CDR2 FQNNGV. The CDR3 region has the DNA TGTGCCAGCAGCTTAGGGACAGGGGGCAGTCAGCCCCAGCATTTT. Residues: CASSLGTGGSQPQHF.

In its sample, this clone was seen a few times. The chain is built from TRBV7-2 and TRBJ1-6; D is unresolved. The V and J ends lost 1 base and 5 bases respectively, with 6 bases between them. Germline V gene sequence: CDR1 SGHTA, CDR2 FQGNSA. CDR3 length: 14 residues. CDR3 nucleotide sequence: TGTGCCAGCAGCTTAGGGTCAGATAATTCACCCCTCCACTTT. Protein: CASSLGSDNSPLHF.

The chain combines TRBV7-2 with TRBJ1-1; maybe TRBD1 (6 bases). V shed 2 bases and J shed 1 base, with 11 bases lying between them. CDR3 length: 15 residues. Germline V gene lookup returns CDR1 SGHTA and CDR2 FQGNSA. CDR3 sequence reads: CASSLKYRANTEAFF. CDR3 sequence (DNA): TGTGCCAGCAGCTTAAAGTACAGGGCGAACACTGAAGCTTTCTTT.

This clone was seen just once. The chain couples TRBV15 to TRBJ2-2; 8 nucleotides line up with TRBD1. The CDR3 totals 16 residues. Germline V gene lookup returns CDR1 LNHNV and CDR2 YYDKDF (reference sequence). Trimming at V came to 5 bases and at J to 0 bases, leaving 5 bases not matched to a gene. Written as DNA, the CDR3 is TGTGCCACCAGCCGAGGGGGACAGGCGAACACCGGGGAGCTGTTTTTT. Amino acids: CATSRGGQANTGELFF.

This clone was seen only once. V is TRBV7-3 and J is TRBJ2-1; 9 bases align to TRBD1. CDR1 is SGHTA and CDR2 is FQGTGA in the germline V gene. V was pared by 1 base and J by 4 bases, with 5 bases of the junction left unmatched. The CDR3 covers 16 residues. CDR3 bases: TGTGCCAGCAGCTTAAAGGGAGGGACAGGGTACAATGAGCAGTTCTTC. Amino acid sequence: CASSLKGGTGYNEQFF.

The genes are TRBV4-3 and TRBJ2-7, with D possibly matching TRBD2 (6 bases). The CDR3 has 16 residues. CDR1 LGHNA and CDR2 YSLEER come from the germline V gene. V lost 0 bases to trimming and J lost 1 base, with 13 bases between them. This chain's CDR3 is CASSQEGGLFSYEQYF. CDR3 in DNA: TGCGCCAGCAGCCAAGAGGGGGGACTGTTTTCCTACGAGCAGTACTTC.

The V and J genes are TRBV19 and TRBJ2-3, with TRBD2 as a possible D gene (6 bases). The CDR3 loop spans 14 amino acids. Trimming removed 2 bases from V and 6 bases from J, with 12 bases in between. The V gene's germline CDR1 is LNHDA and CDR2 SQIVND (reference sequence). The CDR3 nucleotides are TGTGCCAGTAGTATACCGACTAGGCCGGATACGCAGTATTTT. It encodes CASSIPTRPDTQYF.